This T cell receptor beta chain is from a study of T cells in Graves' hyperthyroidism and ophthalmopathy (dated 2019 in TCRdb). Looking at the study overall: Peripheral blood samples were taken at the time of initial diagnosis, prior to any treatment. TCR V-J signatures able to tell the groups apart were searched for in a discovery cohort of some 100 patients, of whom around 42 had Graves' ophthalmopathy and roughly 59 had stable Graves' hyperthyroidism. Prospective prediction of ophthalmopathy was tested in an independent validation cohort consisting of 18 hyperthyroidism patients and around 16 patients who later progressed to ophthalmopathy. The 100 or so discovery patients were randomly split 7:3 into training and test sets. The study also compared thyroid tissue and blood T-cell repertoires from more than five Graves' hyperthyroidism patients. After blood sampling, hyperthyroidism patients were treated with methimazole at a starting dose of 30 mg daily, and ophthalmopathy patients were treated with high-dose intravenous methylprednisolone. The paper describes TCR Vbeta CDR3 sequencing of 135 peripheral blood samples, made up of some 42 ophthalmopathy patients, roughly 72 hyperthyroidism patients and 17 progressor patients. General study outcomes and caveats: In validation, the model predicted progression to ophthalmopathy a median of around six months before onset, with approximately 68% sensitivity and about 72% specificity. Most expanded thyroid clonotypes (frequency above 0.001) were also found in blood, which suggests that blood repertoires may mirror thyroid immune responses. Sample size was not statistically predetermined, and blinding of investigators to group allocation was not performed. Ophthalmopathy was separated from stable hyperthyroidism by a 13 V-J signature model, with 87.88% sensitivity and 81% to 82% specificity obtained in cross-validation and 80%/75% obtained in testing.

The CDR3 spans 15 residues, from the cysteine through the phenylalanine. Here the CDR3 DNA is all that survives: 45 bases in frame from base 1. For this chain, trimming is 7 bases at the V end and 2 bases at the J end, and the number of junction bases without a gene match is 7. This clonotype was seen ten or more times. The clone's antigen remains unknown. It has no much larger one-base neighbor in the sample; base qualities were not kept. Stable Graves' hyperthyroidism was defined as the absence of progression to ophthalmopathy over 18 months of follow-up. Hyperthyroidism patients were newly diagnosed, had a disease duration of under 2 months, and were aged 18 to 65 years. Patients with uncontrolled infections, other autoimmune diseases, pregnancy or lactation were excluded. Diagnoses relied on clinical symptoms, serum thyroxine and TRAb, thyroid ultrasound and orbital computed tomography. PBMCs were separated from 8 to 10 ml of fresh peripheral blood using Ficoll-Paque density gradient centrifugation. Total RNA was extracted using Trizol reagent, and RNA quality was assessed on an Agilent 2100 Bioanalyzer.

Amplification of TCR beta CDR3 regions was carried out from RNA transcripts. The TCR CDR3 was subjected to a first round of RT-PCR using the HTBI primer set and the Qiagen OneStep RT-PCR kit. A second multiplex PCR round built the libraries, followed by size selection and purification. Libraries were sequenced paired-end with 100 bp reads on an Illumina HiSeq2000. The published analysis was carried out like this. SOAPnuke was used to process the raw data, removing reads that contained adapters or uncalled bases, had a mean Phred below 15, or lacked an exact match to the constant primer or identifier. High-quality paired reads were merged using COPE v1.2.5, and each unique nucleotide sequence was defined as a clonotype. Clonotypes were aligned to IMGT TRBV, TRBD and TRBJ reference segments using MiTCR v1.1. Only V-J combinations with frequency above 0.0001, covering 99.2% of repertoires, were analysed. A TCS score was defined as the ratio of F50 (clonal expansion) to E x V (chaos), with BLOSUM62-based TCRdist applied between CDR3 peptides within each V-J. Welch's t-statistics and random forest reduced fewer than 600 V-J features to 13, which were used in a naive Bayes classifier (R e1071). TCRdb reworked the public reads: Q25 trimming with fastp, MiXCR clone assembly, productive beta chains retained. Rows with a matching CDR3 protein are joined into one entry that keeps the most common DNA and genes. The V and J calls come from TCRdb's annotation, not from the publication. A total of approximately 710,000 distinct CDR3 sequences appear in this sample, roughly a sixth of them only once. The ten top clones hold around 15% of the sample.

The rearrangement joined TRBV12-3 or TRBV12-4 to TRBJ2-7; 11 bases in the middle match TRBD2. The specimen sequenced was blood. The TCR sequence derives from a man in his fifties or sixties with Graves' hyperthyroidism. The DNA is TGTGCCAGCACCAAGACTAGCGGGGTGACCTACGAGCAGTACTTC. It specifies CASTKTSGVTYEQYF.